Listed below are T cell receptor beta chains from one sample, sequenced in a study of blood T cell repertoires in COVID-19. Here immunoSEQ multiplex PCR was the method, and the copy in TCRdb shows in-frame clones only, minus some. This sample has tens of thousands of clones; about nine tenths occur once, and the top ten carry 43%. Sequencing was done on a sample of peripheral blood. These receptors all come from a woman aged 60-75 years with COVID-19, enrolled during active disease. Both conserved end residues are part of each CDR3. D genes are given only for firm matches. The size entry is marked missing in some rows and otherwise reads once, few, many or a size class.

v_gene,d_gene,abundance,j_gene,CDR3aa,CDR3nt
TRBV9,.,.,TRBJ1-4,CASSVQGMAEKLFF,TGTGCCAGCAGCGTGCAGGGAATGGCTGAAAAACTGTTTTTT
TRBV6-6,.,.,TRBJ2-7,CASSSSQEQYF,TGTGCCAGCAGTTCATCTCAGGAGCAGTACTTC
TRBV28,.,.,TRBJ1-2,CASSLAGLANYGYTF,TGTGCCAGCAGTTTAGCGGGGCTAGCTAACTATGGCTACACCTTC
TRBV27,.,.,TRBJ2-1,CASSRPGEYNEQFF,TGTGCCAGCAGTCGCCCGGGGGAATACAATGAGCAGTTCTTC
TRBV18,.,.,TRBJ2-5,CASSPDTGNQETQYF,TGTGCCAGCTCACCAGATACAGGGAACCAAGAGACCCAGTACTTC
TRBV7-9,.,.,TRBJ1-5,CASSGGNNQPQHF,TGTGCCAGCAGTGGGGGGAACAATCAGCCCCAGCATTTT
TRBV5-4,TRBD2,.,TRBJ2-2,CASSRGGSYTGELFF,TGTGCCAGCAGCCGCGGGGGGTCGTACACCGGGGAGCTGTTTTTT
TRBV2,TRBD2,.,TRBJ2-1,CASSELAGKDEQFF,TGTGCCAGCAGTGAATTAGCGGGAAAGGATGAGCAGTTCTTC
TRBV6-1,TRBD1,.,TRBJ1-5,CASSEEWGQGTQPQHF,TGTGCCAGCAGTGAGGAATGGGGACAGGGGACCCAGCCCCAGCATTTT
TRBV5-1,TRBD1,.,TRBJ2-7,CASSTLPGQAYEQYF,TGCGCCAGCAGCACTCTACCGGGACAGGCCTACGAGCAGTACTTC
TRBV5-6,.,few,TRBJ1-1,CASSLRGPLETEAFF,TGTGCCAGCAGCCTCAGGGGTCCCCTGGAGACTGAAGCTTTCTTT
TRBV4-3,.,.,TRBJ1-1,CASSSTGIWTSEAFF,TGCGCCAGCAGCAGCACAGGGATATGGACGTCTGAAGCTTTCTTT
TRBV19,.,.,TRBJ1-4,CASSNRKDSNEKLFF,TGTGCCAGTAGTAATAGAAAGGACAGCAATGAAAAACTGTTTTTT
TRBV11-3,TRBD2,.,TRBJ2-7,CASSFMTSGYEQYF,TGTGCCAGCAGCTTCATGACTAGCGGGTACGAGCAGTACTTC
TRBV7-8,.,.,TRBJ2-2,CASRMGSGNTGELFF,TGTGCCAGCAGGATGGGTAGCGGCAACACCGGGGAGCTGTTTTTT
TRBV7-9,.,.,TRBJ2-2,CASSLRDFGTGELFF,TGTGCCAGCAGCTTACGGGACTTTGGAACCGGGGAGCTGTTTTTT
TRBV19,.,.,TRBJ2-2,CASREDPGQNTGELFF,TGTGCCAGTAGAGAAGACCCAGGACAGAACACCGGGGAGCTGTTTTTT
TRBV6-6,.,few,TRBJ2-2,CASSPLDSANTGELFF,TGTGCCAGCAGTCCCCTAGACAGCGCGAACACCGGGGAGCTGTTTTTT
TRBV11-2,.,.,TRBJ2-1,CASRSGYGPLGGHEQFF,TGTGCCAGCAGATCCGGCTATGGCCCACTAGGAGGTCATGAGCAGTTCTTC
TRBV7-9,TRBD2,once,TRBJ2-2,CASSDPAGGLTGELFF,TGTGCCAGCAGCGACCCAGCGGGGGGGCTCACCGGGGAGCTGTTTTTT
TRBV6-5,.,once,TRBJ1-1,CASSYRGGGLSEAFF,TGTGCCAGCAGTTACCGTGGGGGGGGGCTATCTGAAGCTTTCTTT
TRBV28,.,once,TRBJ2-2,CASSFPAGGTGELFF,TGTGCCAGCAGTTTCCCGGCAGGGGGGACCGGGGAGCTGTTTTTT
TRBV5-6,.,.,TRBJ1-4,CASSLGGYEKLFF,TGTGCCAGCAGCTTGGGAGGGTATGAAAAACTGTTTTTT
TRBV30,TRBD1,.,TRBJ2-7,CAWSSQGGEQYF,TGTGCCTGGAGTTCACAGGGGGGCGAGCAGTACTTC
TRBV6-5,TRBD1,.,TRBJ1-2,CASSRLPGQGYGYTF,TGTGCCAGCAGTCGACTGCCGGGACAGGGCTATGGCTACACCTTC
TRBV24-1,TRBD1,.,TRBJ2-2,CATRGQGANTGELFF,TGTGCCACCAGGGGACAGGGGGCTAACACCGGGGAGCTGTTTTTT
TRBV11-2,TRBD2,.,TRBJ2-1,CASSLVAGNEQFF,TGTGCCAGCAGCTTAGTAGCGGGAAATGAGCAGTTCTTC